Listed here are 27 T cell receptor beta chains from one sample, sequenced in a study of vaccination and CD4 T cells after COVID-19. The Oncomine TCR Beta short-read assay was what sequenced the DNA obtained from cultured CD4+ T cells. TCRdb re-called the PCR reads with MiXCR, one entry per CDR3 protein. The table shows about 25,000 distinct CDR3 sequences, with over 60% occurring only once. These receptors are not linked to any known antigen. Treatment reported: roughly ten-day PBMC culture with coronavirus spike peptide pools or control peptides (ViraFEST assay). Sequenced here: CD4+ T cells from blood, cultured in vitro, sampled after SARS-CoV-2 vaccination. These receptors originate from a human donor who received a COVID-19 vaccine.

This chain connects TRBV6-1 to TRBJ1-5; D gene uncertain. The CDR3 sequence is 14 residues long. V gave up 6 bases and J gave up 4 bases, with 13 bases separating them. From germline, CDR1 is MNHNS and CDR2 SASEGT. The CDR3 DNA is TGTGCCAGCAGAATAAGGGTTGGAAATCAGCCCCAGCATTTT. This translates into CASRIRVGNQPQHF.

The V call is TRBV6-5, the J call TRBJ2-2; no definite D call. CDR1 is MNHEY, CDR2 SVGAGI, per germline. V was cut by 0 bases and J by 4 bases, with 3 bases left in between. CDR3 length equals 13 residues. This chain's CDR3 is CASSYSGTGELFF. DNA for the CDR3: TGTGCCAGCAGTTACTCGGGCACCGGGGAGCTGTTTTTT.

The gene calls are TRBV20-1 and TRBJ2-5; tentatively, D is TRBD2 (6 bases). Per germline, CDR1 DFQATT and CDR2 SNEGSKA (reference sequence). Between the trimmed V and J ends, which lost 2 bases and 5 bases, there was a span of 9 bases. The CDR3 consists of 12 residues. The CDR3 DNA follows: TGCAGTGCTAGATTGGCGGGGGAGACCCAGTACTTC. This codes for CSARLAGETQYF.

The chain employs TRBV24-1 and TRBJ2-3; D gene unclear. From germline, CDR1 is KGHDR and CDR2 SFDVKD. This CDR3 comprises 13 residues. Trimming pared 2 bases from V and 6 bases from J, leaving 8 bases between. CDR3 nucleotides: TGTGCCACCAGTGATTCTGGGTGGGATACGCAGTATTTT. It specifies CATSDSGWDTQYF.

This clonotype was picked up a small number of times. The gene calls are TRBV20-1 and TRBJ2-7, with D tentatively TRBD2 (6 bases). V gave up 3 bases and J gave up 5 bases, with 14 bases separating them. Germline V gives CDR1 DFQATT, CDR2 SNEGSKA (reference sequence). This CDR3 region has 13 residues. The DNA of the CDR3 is TGCAGTGCTAGTAGGCGGGGAAAGGACGAGCAGTACTTC. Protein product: CSASRRGKDEQYF.

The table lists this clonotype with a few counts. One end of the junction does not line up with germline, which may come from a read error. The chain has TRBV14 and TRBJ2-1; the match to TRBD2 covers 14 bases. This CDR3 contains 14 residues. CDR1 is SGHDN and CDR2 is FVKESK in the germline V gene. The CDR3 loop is CASSPRTSGGPRYF. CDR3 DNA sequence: TGTGCCAGCAGCCCGAGGACTAGCGGGGGGCCACGGTACTTC.

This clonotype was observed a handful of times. Here the CDR3 reads CASSELPSYGYTF. In DNA, the CDR3 is TGTGCCAGCAGTGAATTGCCTTCGTATGGCTACACCTTC. The V call is TRBV6-1, the J call TRBJ1-2; D is uncertain. This CDR3 has 13 amino acids. From germline, CDR1 is MNHNS and CDR2 SASEGT. Deletions cut 2 bases from V and 5 bases from J, with 9 bases between.

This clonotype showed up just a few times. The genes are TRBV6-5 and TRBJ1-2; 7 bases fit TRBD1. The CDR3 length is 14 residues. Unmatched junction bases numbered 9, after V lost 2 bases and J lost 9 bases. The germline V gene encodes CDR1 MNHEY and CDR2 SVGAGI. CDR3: CASSYTGEGRRYTF. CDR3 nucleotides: TGTGCCAGCAGTTACACAGGGGAAGGCAGGCGCTACACCTTC.

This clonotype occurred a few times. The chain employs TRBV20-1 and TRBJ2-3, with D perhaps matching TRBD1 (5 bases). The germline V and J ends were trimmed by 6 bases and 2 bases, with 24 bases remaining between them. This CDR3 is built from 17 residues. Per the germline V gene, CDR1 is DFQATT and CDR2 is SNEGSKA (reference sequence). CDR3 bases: TGCAGTGCCAGCAAATATGGGTCAGGGTCAACCACAGATACGCAGTATTTT. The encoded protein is CSASKYGSGSTTDTQYF.

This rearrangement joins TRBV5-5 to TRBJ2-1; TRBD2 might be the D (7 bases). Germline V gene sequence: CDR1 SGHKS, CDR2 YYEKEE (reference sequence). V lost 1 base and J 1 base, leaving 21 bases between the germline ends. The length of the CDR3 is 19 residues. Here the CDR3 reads CASSLWGRAERGSYNEQFF. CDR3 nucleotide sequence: TGTGCCAGCAGCTTGTGGGGGCGGGCGGAGCGGGGTTCCTACAATGAGCAGTTCTTC. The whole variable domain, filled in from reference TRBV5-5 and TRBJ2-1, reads DAGVTQSPTHLIKTRGQQVTLRCSPISGHKSVSWYQQVLGQGPQFIFQYYEKEERGRGNFPDRFSARQFPNYSSELNVNALLLGDSALYLCASSLWGRAERGSYNEQFFGPGTRLTVL.

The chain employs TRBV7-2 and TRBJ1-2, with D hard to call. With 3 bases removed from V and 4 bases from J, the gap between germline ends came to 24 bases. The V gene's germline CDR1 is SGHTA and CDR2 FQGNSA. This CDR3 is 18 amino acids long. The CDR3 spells CASSFESWKVRLFYGYTF. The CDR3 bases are TGTGCCAGCAGCTTCGAAAGCTGGAAGGTCCGCTTATTCTATGGCTACACCTTC.

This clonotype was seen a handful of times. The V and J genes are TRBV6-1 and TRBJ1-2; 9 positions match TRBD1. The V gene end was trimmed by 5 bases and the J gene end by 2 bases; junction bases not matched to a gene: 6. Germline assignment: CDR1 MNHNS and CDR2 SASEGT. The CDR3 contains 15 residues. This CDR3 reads CASSRLGQGNYGYTF. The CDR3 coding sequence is TGTGCCAGCAGTCGTCTGGGACAGGGAAACTATGGCTACACCTTC.

Written as DNA, the CDR3 is TGTGCCTGGAGTGTAAGGTCCCTTCGGGTCGAGGGCTACACCTTC. Its protein product is CAWSVRSLRVEGYTF. J is TRBJ1-2 and V is TRBV30; unclear D gene. The CDR3 is 15 residues long. Deletions cut 0 bases from V and 8 bases from J, with 19 bases between. From germline, CDR1 is GTSNPN and CDR2 SVGIG (reference sequence).

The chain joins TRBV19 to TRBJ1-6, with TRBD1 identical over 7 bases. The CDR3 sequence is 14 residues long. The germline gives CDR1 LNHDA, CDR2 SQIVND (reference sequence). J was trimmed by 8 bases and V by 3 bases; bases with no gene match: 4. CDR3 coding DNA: TGTGCCAGTAGTATGACAGGGATTTATTCACCCCTCCACTTT. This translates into CASSMTGIYSPLHF.

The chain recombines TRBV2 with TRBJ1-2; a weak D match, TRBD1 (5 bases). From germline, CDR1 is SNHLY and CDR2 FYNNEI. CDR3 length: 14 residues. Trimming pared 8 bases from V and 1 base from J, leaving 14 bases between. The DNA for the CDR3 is TGTGCCAGCCTTTACCCGACAGTTAACTATGGCTACACCTTC. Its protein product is CASLYPTVNYGYTF.

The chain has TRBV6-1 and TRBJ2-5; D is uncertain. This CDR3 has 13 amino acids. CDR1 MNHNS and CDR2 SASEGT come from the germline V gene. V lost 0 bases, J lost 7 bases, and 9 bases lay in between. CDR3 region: CASSEARTRTQYF. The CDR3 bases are TGTGCCAGCAGTGAAGCGCGCACCAGGACCCAGTACTTC.

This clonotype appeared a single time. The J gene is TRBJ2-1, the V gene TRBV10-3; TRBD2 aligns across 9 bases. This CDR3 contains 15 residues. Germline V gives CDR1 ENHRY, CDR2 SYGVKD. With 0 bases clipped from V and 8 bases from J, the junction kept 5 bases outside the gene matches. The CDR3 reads CAISESGRGGDEQFF. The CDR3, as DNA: TGTGCCATCAGTGAGTCGGGGCGGGGGGGCGATGAGCAGTTCTTC.

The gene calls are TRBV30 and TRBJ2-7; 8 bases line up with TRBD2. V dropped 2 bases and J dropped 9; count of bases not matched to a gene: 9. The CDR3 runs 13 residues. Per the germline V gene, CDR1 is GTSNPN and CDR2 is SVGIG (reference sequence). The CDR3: CAWSQAGGSGQYF. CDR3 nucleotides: TGTGCCTGGAGTCAGGCGGGAGGATCCGGGCAGTACTTC.

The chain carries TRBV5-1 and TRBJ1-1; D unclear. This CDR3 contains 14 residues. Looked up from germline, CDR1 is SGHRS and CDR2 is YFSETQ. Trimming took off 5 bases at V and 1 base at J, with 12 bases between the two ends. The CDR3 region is CASRPPGRNTEAFF. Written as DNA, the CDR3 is TGCGCCAGCAGACCACCAGGTCGGAACACTGAAGCTTTCTTT.

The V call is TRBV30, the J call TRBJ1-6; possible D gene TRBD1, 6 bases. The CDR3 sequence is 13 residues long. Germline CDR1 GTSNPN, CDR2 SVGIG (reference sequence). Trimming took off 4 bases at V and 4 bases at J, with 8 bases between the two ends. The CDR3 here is CAWNGQYNSPLHF. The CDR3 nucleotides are TGTGCCTGGAATGGACAGTATAATTCACCCCTCCACTTT.

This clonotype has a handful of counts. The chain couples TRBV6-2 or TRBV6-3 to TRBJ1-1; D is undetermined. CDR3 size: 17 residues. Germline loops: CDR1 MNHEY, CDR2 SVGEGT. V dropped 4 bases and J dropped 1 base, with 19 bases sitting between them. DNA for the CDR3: TGTGCCAGCAGTTCAGAGGGAGGGTTGCCTTCGAACACTGAAGCTTTCTTT. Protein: CASSSEGGLPSNTEAFF.

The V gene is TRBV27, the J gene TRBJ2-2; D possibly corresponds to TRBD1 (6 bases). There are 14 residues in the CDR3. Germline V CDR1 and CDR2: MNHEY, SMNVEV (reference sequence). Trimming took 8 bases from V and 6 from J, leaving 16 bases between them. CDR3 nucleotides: TGTGCCAGCGGACGGGACACTCCCGCCGGGGAGCTGTTTTTT. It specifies CASGRDTPAGELFF.

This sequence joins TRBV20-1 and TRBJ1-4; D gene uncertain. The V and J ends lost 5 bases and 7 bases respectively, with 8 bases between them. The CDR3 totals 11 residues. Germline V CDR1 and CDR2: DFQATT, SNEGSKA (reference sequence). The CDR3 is CSALSGEKLFF. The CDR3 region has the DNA TGCAGTGCTCTGTCTGGTGAAAAACTGTTTTTT.

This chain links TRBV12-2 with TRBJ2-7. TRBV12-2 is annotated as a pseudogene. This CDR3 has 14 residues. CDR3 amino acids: CASRLEQDSYEQYF. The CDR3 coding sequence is TGTGCAAGTCGCTTAGAGCAGGACTCCTACGAGCAGTACTTC.

CDR3 in amino acids: CASSEQGRDSPLHF. CDR3 bases: TGTGCCAGCAGTGAACAGGGAAGGGATTCACCCCTCCACTTT. The V and J genes are TRBV2 and TRBJ1-6; possible D gene TRBD1, 5 bases. CDR1 and CDR2 (germline): SNHLY, FYNNEI. CDR3 length: 14 residues. V was cut by 2 bases and J by 8 bases, with 10 bases left in between.

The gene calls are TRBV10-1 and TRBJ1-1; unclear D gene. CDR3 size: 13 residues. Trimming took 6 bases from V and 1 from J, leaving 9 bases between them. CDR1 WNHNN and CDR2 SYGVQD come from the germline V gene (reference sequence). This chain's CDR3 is CASSSGPNTEAFF. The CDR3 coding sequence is TGCGCCAGCAGCAGTGGGCCGAACACTGAAGCTTTCTTT.

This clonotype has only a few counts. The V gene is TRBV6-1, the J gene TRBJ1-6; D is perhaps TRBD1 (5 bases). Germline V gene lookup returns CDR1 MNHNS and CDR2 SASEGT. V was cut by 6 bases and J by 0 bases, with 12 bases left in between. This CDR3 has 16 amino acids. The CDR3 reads CASRREGSSYNSPLHF. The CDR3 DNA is TGTGCCAGCAGGCGAGAGGGGAGCTCCTATAATTCACCCCTCCACTTT.